Listed below are T cell receptor beta chains from one sample, sequenced in a study of blood T cell repertoires in COVID-19. Clones were sequenced by immunoSEQ multiplex PCR, and TCRdb holds only the in-frame ones, with some missing. This sample has 110,000 or so clones; about 88% occur once, and the top ten carry about 3%. The specimen was peripheral blood. The source is a man in his forties or fifties with acute or convalescent COVID-19. Each CDR3 is given with its conserved first and last residue. D genes are given only for firm matches. For some rows the clone size is stated as once, few or many, or as a class when expanded; others skip it.

v_call: TRBV6-2/TRBV6-3; d_call: NA; j_call: TRBJ2-1; clone_size: NA; cdr3_aa: CASSPPYYSYNEQFF; cdr3_nt: TGTGCCAGCAGCCCCCCCTACTACTCCTACAATGAGCAGTTCTTC
v_call: TRBV11-3; d_call: TRBD2; j_call: TRBJ2-3; clone_size: NA; cdr3_aa: CASSNPGTNTDTQYF; cdr3_nt: TGTGCCAGCAGCAACCCCGGGACTAATACAGATACGCAGTATTTT
v_call: TRBV19; d_call: TRBD2; j_call: TRBJ2-3; clone_size: once; cdr3_aa: CASSPTGGPIDTQYF; cdr3_nt: TGTGCCAGTAGTCCCACGGGGGGGCCGATAGATACGCAGTATTTT
v_call: TRBV13; d_call: TRBD2; j_call: TRBJ2-2; clone_size: once; cdr3_aa: CASSFSGDGTGELFF; cdr3_nt: TGTGCCAGCAGCTTTAGCGGGGATGGTACCGGGGAGCTGTTTTTT
v_call: TRBV7-3; d_call: NA; j_call: TRBJ1-2; clone_size: NA; cdr3_aa: CASSLSPGESDGYTF; cdr3_nt: TGTGCCAGCAGCTTATCCCCAGGGGAGAGTGATGGCTACACCTTC
v_call: TRBV9; d_call: NA; j_call: TRBJ1-1; clone_size: NA; cdr3_aa: CASSLRGGGHEAFF; cdr3_nt: TGTGCCAGCAGCCTCCGGGGAGGGGGGCATGAAGCTTTCTTT
v_call: TRBV19; d_call: TRBD1; j_call: TRBJ2-3; clone_size: NA; cdr3_aa: CASRIQWGQPGDTQYF; cdr3_nt: TGTGCCAGCAGAATTCAGTGGGGACAGCCGGGAGATACGCAGTATTTT
v_call: TRBV2; d_call: NA; j_call: TRBJ1-2; clone_size: NA; cdr3_aa: CASSEFGQVLNYGYTF; cdr3_nt: TGTGCCAGCAGTGAATTTGGGCAGGTCCTAAACTATGGCTACACCTTC
v_call: TRBV5-4; d_call: TRBD2; j_call: TRBJ2-5; clone_size: NA; cdr3_aa: CASSLGSAGGPGETQYF; cdr3_nt: TGTGCCAGCAGCTTGGGTAGTGCGGGGGGGCCCGGCGAGACCCAGTACTTC
v_call: TRBV5-1; d_call: NA; j_call: TRBJ2-4; clone_size: NA; cdr3_aa: CASSLATGIGNIQYF; cdr3_nt: TGCGCCAGCAGCTTAGCTACAGGGATAGGAAACATTCAGTACTTC
v_call: TRBV12-3/TRBV12-4; d_call: NA; j_call: TRBJ1-4; clone_size: few; cdr3_aa: CASRRTQGAKLFF; cdr3_nt: TGTGCCAGCAGACGGACACAGGGAGCGAAACTGTTTTTT
v_call: TRBV6-2/TRBV6-3; d_call: NA; j_call: TRBJ2-7; clone_size: NA; cdr3_aa: CASSYLPRDGYEQYF; cdr3_nt: TGTGCCAGCAGTTACCTACCCAGGGATGGGTACGAGCAGTACTTC
v_call: TRBV5-6; d_call: TRBD1; j_call: TRBJ1-5; clone_size: few; cdr3_aa: CASSPGTDQPQHF; cdr3_nt: TGTGCCAGCAGCCCCGGGACAGATCAGCCCCAGCATTTT
v_call: TRBV24-1; d_call: TRBD1; j_call: TRBJ1-2; clone_size: once; cdr3_aa: CATSEATGTGFGYTF; cdr3_nt: TGTGCCACCAGTGAGGCAACCGGGACAGGGTTTGGCTACACCTTC
v_call: TRBV29-1; d_call: NA; j_call: TRBJ1-2; clone_size: once; cdr3_aa: CSVLEGYTF; cdr3_nt: TGCAGCGTTCTCGAGGGCTACACCTTC
v_call: TRBV7-9; d_call: NA; j_call: TRBJ2-7; clone_size: NA; cdr3_aa: CASSDSGTRDGEQYF; cdr3_nt: TGTGCCAGCAGCGATTCCGGGACACGGGACGGCGAGCAGTACTTC
v_call: TRBV5-4; d_call: NA; j_call: TRBJ2-5; clone_size: NA; cdr3_aa: CASSLDYQETQYF; cdr3_nt: TGTGCCAGCAGCTTAGACTACCAAGAGACCCAGTACTTC
v_call: TRBV6-5; d_call: TRBD2; j_call: TRBJ2-1; clone_size: NA; cdr3_aa: CASSYSISGGNNEQFF; cdr3_nt: TGTGCCAGCAGTTACTCGATTAGCGGGGGGAACAATGAGCAGTTCTTC
v_call: TRBV3-1/TRBV3-2; d_call: TRBD2; j_call: TRBJ2-2; clone_size: NA; cdr3_aa: CASSQKSGGASGELFF; cdr3_nt: TGTGCCAGCAGCCAAAAGAGCGGGGGGGCCTCCGGGGAGCTGTTTTTT
v_call: TRBV4-1; d_call: TRBD1; j_call: TRBJ1-6; clone_size: NA; cdr3_aa: CASSQGQGGSPLHF; cdr3_nt: TGCGCCAGCAGCCAAGGACAGGGAGGATCACCCCTCCACTTT
v_call: TRBV10-3; d_call: TRBD2; j_call: TRBJ2-7; clone_size: once; cdr3_aa: CAISEGLAGPSSYEQYF; cdr3_nt: TGTGCCATCAGTGAAGGACTAGCGGGGCCTAGTTCCTACGAGCAGTACTTC
v_call: TRBV21-1; d_call: NA; j_call: TRBJ2-7; clone_size: NA; cdr3_aa: CASSNPWTSGAVYEQYF; cdr3_nt: TGTGCCAGCAGCAACCCCTGGACTAGCGGGGCCGTCTACGAGCAGTACTTC
v_call: TRBV3-1/TRBV3-2; d_call: NA; j_call: TRBJ1-1; clone_size: few; cdr3_aa: CASSPPGVANTEAFF; cdr3_nt: TGTGCCAGCAGCCCACCCGGAGTTGCGAACACTGAAGCTTTCTTT
v_call: TRBV7-7; d_call: NA; j_call: TRBJ2-2; clone_size: NA; cdr3_aa: CASSPVSSSGELFF; cdr3_nt: TGTGCCAGCAGCCCGGTGAGCTCGTCCGGGGAGCTGTTTTTT
v_call: TRBV23-1; d_call: TRBD2; j_call: TRBJ2-1; clone_size: once; cdr3_aa: CASSQTSGGNSYNEQFF; cdr3_nt: TGCGCCAGCAGTCAAACTAGCGGGGGCAACTCCTACAATGAGCAGTTCTTC
v_call: TRBV7-9; d_call: NA; j_call: TRBJ1-2; clone_size: NA; cdr3_aa: CASSLGVAGSGYTF; cdr3_nt: TGTGCCAGCAGCTTAGGGGTTGCAGGGTCTGGCTACACCTTC
v_call: TRBV9; d_call: NA; j_call: TRBJ2-6; clone_size: NA; cdr3_aa: CASSVEGAGANVLTF; cdr3_nt: TGTGCCAGCAGCGTAGAAGGGGCTGGGGCCAACGTCCTGACTTTC